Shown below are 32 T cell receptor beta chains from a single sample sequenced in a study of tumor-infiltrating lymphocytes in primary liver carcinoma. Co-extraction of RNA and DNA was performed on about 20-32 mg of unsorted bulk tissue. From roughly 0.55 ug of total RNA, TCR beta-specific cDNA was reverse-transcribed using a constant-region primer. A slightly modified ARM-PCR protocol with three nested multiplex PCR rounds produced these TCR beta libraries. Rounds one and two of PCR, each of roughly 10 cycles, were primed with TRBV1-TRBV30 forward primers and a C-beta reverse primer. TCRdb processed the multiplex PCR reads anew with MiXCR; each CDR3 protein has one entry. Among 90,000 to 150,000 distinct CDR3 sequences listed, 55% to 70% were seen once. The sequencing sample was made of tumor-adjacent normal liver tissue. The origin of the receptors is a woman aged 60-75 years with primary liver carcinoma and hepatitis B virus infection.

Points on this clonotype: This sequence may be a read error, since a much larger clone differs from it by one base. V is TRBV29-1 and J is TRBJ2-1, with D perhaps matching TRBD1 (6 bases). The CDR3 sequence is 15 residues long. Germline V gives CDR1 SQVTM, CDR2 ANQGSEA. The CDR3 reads CSVANRARVGHEQLF. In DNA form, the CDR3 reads TGCAGCGTTGCTAACAGGGCACGGGTCGGGCATGAGCAGCTCTTC.

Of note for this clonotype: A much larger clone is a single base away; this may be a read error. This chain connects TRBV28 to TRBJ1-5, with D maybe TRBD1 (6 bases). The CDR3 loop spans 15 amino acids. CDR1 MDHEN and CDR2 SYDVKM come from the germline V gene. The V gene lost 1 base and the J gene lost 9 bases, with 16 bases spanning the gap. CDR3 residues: CASSLSGVLGPPQHF. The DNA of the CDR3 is TGTGCCAGCAGTTTATCAGGGGTATTGGGGCCGCCCCAGCATTTT.

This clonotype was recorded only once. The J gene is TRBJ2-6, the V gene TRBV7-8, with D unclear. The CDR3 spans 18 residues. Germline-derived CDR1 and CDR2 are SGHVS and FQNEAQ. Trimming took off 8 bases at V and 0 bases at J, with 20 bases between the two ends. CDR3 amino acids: CASALFSPEHSGANVLTF. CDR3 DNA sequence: TGTGCCAGCGCCCTATTCTCCCCTGAACACTCTGGGGCCAACGTCCTGACTTTC.

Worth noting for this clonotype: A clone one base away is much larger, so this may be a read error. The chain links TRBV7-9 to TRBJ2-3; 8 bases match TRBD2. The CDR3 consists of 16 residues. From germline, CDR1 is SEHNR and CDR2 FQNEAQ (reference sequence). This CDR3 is CASSLMAGGSADTQCF. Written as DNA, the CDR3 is TGTGCCAGCAGCTTAATGGCGGGAGGTAGTGCAGATACGCAGTGTTTT. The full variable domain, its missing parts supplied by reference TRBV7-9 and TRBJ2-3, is DTGVSQNPRHKITKRGQNVTFRCDPISEHNRLYWYRQTLGQGPEFLTYFQNEAQLEKSRLLSDRFSAERPKGSFSTLEIQRTEQGDSAMYLCASSLMAGGSADTQCFGPGTRLTVL.

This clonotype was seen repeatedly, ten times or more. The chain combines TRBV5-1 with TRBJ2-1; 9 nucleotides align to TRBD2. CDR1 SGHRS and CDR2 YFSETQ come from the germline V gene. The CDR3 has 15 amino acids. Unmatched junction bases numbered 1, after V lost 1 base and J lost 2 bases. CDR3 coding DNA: TGCGCCAGCAGCTTGCCTAGCGGGGCCTACAATGAGCAGTTCTTC. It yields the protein CASSLPSGAYNEQFF.

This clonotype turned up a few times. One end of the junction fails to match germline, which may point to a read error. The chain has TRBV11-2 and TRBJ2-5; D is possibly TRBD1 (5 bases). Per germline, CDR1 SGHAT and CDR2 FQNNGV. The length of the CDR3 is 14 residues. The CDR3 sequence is CANSFNRSGETQYF. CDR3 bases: TGTGCCAACAGCTTCAACAGGTCCGGCGAGACCCAGTACTTC.

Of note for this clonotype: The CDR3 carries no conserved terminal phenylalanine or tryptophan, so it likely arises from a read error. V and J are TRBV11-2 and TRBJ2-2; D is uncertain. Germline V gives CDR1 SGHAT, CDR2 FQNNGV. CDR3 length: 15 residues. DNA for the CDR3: TGTGCCAGCAACTTAGGGCTGGTGAACACCGGGGAGCTGTTTTCT. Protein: CASNLGLVNTGELFS.

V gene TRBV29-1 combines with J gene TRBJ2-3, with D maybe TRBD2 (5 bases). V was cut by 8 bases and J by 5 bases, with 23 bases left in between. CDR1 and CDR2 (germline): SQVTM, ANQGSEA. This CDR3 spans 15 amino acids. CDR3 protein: CSSRGLAGVIDTQYF. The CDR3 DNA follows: TGCAGCTCACGAGGGCTTGCGGGCGTCATAGATACGCAGTATTTT.

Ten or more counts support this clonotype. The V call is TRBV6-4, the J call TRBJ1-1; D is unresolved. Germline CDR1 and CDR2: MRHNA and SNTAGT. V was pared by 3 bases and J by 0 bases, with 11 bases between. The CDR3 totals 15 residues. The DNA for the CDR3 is TGTGCCAGCAGTGAACGGGCAGATATGAACACTGAAGCTTTCTTT. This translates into CASSERADMNTEAFF.

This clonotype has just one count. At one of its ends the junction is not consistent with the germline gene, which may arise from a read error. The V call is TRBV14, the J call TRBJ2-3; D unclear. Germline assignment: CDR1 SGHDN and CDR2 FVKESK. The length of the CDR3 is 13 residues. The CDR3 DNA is TGTGCCAACAGCCAAGTTACCTGGGATACGCAGTATTTT. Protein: CANSQVTWDTQYF.

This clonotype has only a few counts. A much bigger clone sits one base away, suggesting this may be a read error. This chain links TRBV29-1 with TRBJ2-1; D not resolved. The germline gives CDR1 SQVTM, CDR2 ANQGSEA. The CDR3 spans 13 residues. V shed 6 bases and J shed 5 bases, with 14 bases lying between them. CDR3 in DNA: TGCAGCGTAAAGGGCACTGCCCACAATGAGCAGTTCTTC. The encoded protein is CSVKGTAHNEQFF.

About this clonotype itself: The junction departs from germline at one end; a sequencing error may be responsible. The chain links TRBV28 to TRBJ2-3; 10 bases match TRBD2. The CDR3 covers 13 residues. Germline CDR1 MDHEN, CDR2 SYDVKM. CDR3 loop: CASRWTSGHRQYF. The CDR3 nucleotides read TGTGCAAGCAGGTGGACTAGCGGCCATAGGCAGTATTTT.

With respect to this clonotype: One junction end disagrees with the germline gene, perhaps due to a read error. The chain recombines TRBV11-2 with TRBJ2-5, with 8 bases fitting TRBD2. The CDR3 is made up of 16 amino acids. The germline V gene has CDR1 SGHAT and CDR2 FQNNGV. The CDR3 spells CASSPIGLAGIEAQYF. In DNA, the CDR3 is TGTGCCAGCAGCCCGATCGGATTAGCGGGAATAGAGGCCCAGTACTTT.

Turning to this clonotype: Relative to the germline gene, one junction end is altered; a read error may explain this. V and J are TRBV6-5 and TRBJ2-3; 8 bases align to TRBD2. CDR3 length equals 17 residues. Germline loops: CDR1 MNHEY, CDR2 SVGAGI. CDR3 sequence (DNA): TGTGCCAGCAGACGACTAGCGCCGAATGGGGGCACAGATACGCGGTATTTT. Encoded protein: CASRRLAPNGGTDTRYF.

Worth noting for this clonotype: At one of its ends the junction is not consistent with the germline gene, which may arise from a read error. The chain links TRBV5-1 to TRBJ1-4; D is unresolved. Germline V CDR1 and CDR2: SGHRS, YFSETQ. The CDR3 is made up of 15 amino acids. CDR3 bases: TGCGCCAGCAACTTGAGAGGGTCGCGTAATGAAAAACTGTTTTTT. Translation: CASNLRGSRNEKLFF.

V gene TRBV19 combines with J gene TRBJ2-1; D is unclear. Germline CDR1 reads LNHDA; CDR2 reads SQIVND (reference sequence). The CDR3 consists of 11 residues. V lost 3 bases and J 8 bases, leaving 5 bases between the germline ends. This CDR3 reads CASSMSDEQFF. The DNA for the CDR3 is TGTGCCAGTAGTATGTCAGATGAGCAGTTCTTC.

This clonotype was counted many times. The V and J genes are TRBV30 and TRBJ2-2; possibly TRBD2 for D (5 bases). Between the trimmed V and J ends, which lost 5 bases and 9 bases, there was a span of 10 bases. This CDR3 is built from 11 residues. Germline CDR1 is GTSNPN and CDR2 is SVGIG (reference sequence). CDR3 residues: CAWGSDWELFF. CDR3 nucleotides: TGTGCCTGGGGCTCGGACTGGGAGCTGTTTTTT.

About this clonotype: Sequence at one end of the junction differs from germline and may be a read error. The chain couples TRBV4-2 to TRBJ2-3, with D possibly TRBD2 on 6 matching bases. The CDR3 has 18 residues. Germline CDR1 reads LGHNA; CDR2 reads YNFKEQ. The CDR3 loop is CASSQLWRDFCPIDTQYF. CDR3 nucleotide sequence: TGTGCCAGCAGCCAGCTCTGGCGGGACTTCTGCCCTATAGATACGCAATATTTT.

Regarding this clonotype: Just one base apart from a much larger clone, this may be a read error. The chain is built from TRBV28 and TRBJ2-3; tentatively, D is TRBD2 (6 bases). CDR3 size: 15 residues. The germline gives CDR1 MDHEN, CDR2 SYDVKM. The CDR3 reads CASSFGGFSTDMQYF. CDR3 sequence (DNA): TGTGCCAGCAGTTTTGGGGGGTTCAGCACAGATATGCAGTATTTT.

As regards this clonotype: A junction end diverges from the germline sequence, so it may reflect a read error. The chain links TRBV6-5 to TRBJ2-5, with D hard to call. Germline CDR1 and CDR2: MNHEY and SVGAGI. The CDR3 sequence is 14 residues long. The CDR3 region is CASINSRNHETQYF. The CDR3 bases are TGTGCCAGCATCAATAGTAGAAACCATGAGACCCAGTACTTC.

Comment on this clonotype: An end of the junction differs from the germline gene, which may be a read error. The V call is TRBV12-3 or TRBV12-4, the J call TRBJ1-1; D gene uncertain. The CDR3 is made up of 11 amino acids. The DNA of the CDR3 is TGTGCCAGTAGTTTTCGGAGGAAAGCTTTCTTT. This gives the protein CASSFRRKAFF.

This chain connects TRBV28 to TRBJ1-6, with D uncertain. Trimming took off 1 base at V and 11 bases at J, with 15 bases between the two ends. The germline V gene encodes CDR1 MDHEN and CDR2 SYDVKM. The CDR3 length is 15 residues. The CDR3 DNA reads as TGTGCCAGCAGTTTATTGGACTGCGTTTCCACACCCCTCCACTTT. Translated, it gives CASSLLDCVSTPLHF.

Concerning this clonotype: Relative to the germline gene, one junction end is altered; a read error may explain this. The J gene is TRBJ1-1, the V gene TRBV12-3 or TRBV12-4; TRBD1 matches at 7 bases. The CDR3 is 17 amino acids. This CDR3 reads CASRDGTDTIPNTEVFF. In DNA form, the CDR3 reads TGTGCCAGCAGGGATGGGACAGATACCATTCCGAACACTGAAGTTTTCTTC.

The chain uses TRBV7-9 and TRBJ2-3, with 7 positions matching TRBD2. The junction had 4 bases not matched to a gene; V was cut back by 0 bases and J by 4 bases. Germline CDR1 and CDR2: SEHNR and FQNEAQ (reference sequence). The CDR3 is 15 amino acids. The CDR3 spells CASSLASGWADTQYF. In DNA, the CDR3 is TGTGCCAGCAGCTTAGCTAGCGGGTGGGCAGATACGCAGTATTTT.

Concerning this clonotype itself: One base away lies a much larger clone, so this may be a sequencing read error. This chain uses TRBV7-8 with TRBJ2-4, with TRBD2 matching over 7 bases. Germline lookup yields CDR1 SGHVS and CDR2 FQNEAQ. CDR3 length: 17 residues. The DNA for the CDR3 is TGTGCCAGCAGCTTAGCGAATTATGGGCGGGGGAAAAGCATTCAGTACTTC. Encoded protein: CASSLANYGRGKSIQYF.

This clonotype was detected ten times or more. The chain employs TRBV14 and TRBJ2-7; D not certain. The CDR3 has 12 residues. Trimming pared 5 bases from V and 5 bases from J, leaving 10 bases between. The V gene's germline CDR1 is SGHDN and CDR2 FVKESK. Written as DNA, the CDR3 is TGTGCCAGCAGCTTAACCTGGGACGAGCAGTACTTC. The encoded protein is CASSLTWDEQYF.

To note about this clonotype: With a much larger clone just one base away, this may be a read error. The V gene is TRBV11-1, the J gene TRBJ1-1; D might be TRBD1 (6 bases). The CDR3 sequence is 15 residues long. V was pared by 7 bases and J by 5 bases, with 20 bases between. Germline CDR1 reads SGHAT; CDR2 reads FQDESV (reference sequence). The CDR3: CASIFGQTLGTEAFF. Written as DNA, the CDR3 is TGTGCCAGCATCTTCGGACAGACCTTGGGGACTGAAGCTTTCTTT.

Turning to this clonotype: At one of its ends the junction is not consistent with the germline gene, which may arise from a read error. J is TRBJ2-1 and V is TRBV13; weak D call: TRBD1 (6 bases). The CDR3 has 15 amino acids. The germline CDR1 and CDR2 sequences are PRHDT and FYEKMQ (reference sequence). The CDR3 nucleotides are TGTGTCAGCAGCTTCTACGGGACAAGAGGCAATGAGCAGTCCTTC. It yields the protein CVSSFYGTRGNEQSF.

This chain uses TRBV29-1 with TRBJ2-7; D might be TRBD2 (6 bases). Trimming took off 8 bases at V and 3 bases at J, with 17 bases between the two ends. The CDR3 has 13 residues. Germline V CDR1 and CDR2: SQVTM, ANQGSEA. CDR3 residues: CSTGGRPHYEQYF. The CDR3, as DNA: TGCAGCACTGGTGGGAGGCCCCACTACGAGCAGTACTTC.

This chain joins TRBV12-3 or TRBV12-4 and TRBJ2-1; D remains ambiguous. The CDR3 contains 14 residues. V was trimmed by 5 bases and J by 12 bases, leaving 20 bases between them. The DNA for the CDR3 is TGTGCCAGCAGTCTCGGCGTGACCGACGATGGGCAGTTCTTC. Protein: CASSLGVTDDGQFF.

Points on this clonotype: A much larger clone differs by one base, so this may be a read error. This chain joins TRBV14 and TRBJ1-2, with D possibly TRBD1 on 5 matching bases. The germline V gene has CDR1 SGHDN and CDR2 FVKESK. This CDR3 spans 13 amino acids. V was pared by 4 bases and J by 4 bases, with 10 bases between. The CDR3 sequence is CASSRAGGYGYTF. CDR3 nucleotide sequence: TGTGCCAGCAGCCGCGCCGGGGGCTATGGCTACACCTTC. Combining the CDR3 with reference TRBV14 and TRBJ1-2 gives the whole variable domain EAGVTQFPSHSVIEKGQTVTLRCDPISGHDNLYWYRRVMGKEIKFLLHFVKESKQDESGMPNNRFLAERTGGTYSTLKVQPAELEDSGVYFCASSRAGGYGYTFGSGTRLTVV.

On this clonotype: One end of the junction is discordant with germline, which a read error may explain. CDR3 loop: CASSAAWSSYELYF. The CDR3 DNA reads as TGTGCCAGCAGCGCCGCATGGTCCTCCTACGAGCTGTACTTC. The chain couples TRBV7-9 to TRBJ2-7; D remains unclear. This CDR3 has 14 amino acids. The V gene's germline CDR1 is SEHNR and CDR2 FQNEAQ (reference sequence).